Sequencing of this TCR beta chain was carried out in a study of T cells in Graves' hyperthyroidism and ophthalmopathy. RNA transcripts served as the template for amplifying TCR beta CDR3 regions. First-round RT-PCR with HTBI primers amplified the TCR CDR3 region. TCRdb recomputed calls from the multiplex PCR reads with MiXCR, one row per CDR3 protein. This table holds about 640,000 distinct CDR3 sequences, around 21% found once. V gave up 0 bases and J gave up 4 bases; unmatched junction bases: 8. CDR1 is MGHRA and CDR2 is YSYEKL in the germline V gene. The CDR3 spans 18 residues. A Clinical Activity Score of at least 3, a NOSPECS grade of at least 4 and a duration under 3 months were recorded in the ophthalmopathy patients.

The rearrangement joins TRBV4-1 to TRBJ2-2; TRBD2 matches 10 bases. The TCR sequence derives from a man between 25 and 39 years old with Graves' ophthalmopathy. The sample was blood. The CDR3 bases are TGCGCCAGCAGCCAAGATAAGTTAGCGGGAGGAAGCACCGGGGAGCTGTTTTTT. Its protein is CASSQDKLAGGSTGELFF.